This T cell receptor (beta chain) was profiled in a study of control samples from healthy donors and cancer patients. The repertoire was sequenced with immunoSEQ multiplex PCR; TCRdb's copy has only in-frame clones and lacks some. This table has approximately 53,000 clones, 80% to 95% appearing once. CDR1 is MGHDK and CDR2 is SYGVNS in the germline V gene. This CDR3 is built from 16 residues. Losses at the gene ends were 4 bases for V and 4 bases for J; bases not matched to a gene: 8. This chain connects TRBV25-1 to TRBJ1-2, with 11 bases aligning to TRBD1. This TCR was sampled from a man aged 25-40 years with colorectal cancer. Sequenced: PBMCs. CDR3 loop: CASSGGGTGGTYGYTF. CDR3 DNA sequence: TGTGCCAGCAGTGGGGGAGGGACAGGGGGGACCTATGGCTACACCTTC.